Sequencing of this TCR beta chain was carried out in a study of human T cells and chemical hapten exposure. Overall study: Across samples, TCR yields varied, mostly owing to small differences in pooled library volumes.

The CDR3 contains 14 residues. The germline V gene has CDR1 MNHEY and CDR2 SMNVEV (reference sequence). Trimming removed 6 bases from V and 5 bases from J, with 13 bases in between. From the RACE reads, TCRdb called clonotypes with MiXCR, one entry per CDR3 protein. The sample contains fewer than 100,000 distinct CDR3 sequences, 9.3% of which appear only once. Indicated time point: patch test 2, 6 weeks after DPC sensitization. Treatment here: therapeutic diphenylcyclopropenone sensitization with weekly scalp DPC. The gene calls are TRBV27 and TRBJ2-2; D could derive from TRBD1 or TRBD2 (5 bases each). The receptor's source is a woman in her thirties or forties with alopecia areata. Some clones in this sample may be carry-over from other donors' samples. The specimen comprised whole blood, sampled in connection with sensitization to the hapten diphenylcyclopropenone (DPC). The CDR3 sequence is CASRWGRNTGELFF. The CDR3 DNA is TGTGCCAGCAGGTGGGGACGGAATACCGGGGAGCTGTTTTTT.